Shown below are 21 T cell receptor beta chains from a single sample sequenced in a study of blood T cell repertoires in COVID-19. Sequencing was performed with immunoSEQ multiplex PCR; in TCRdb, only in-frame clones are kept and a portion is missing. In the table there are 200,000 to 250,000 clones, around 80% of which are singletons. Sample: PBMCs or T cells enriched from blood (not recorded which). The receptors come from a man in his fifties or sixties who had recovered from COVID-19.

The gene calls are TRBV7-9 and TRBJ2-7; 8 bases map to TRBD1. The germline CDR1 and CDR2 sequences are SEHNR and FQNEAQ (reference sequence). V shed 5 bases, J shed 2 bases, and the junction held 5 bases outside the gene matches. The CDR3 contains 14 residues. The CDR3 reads CASSTQGATYEQYF. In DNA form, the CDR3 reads TGTGCCAGCAGCACGCAGGGGGCTACCTACGAGCAGTACTTC. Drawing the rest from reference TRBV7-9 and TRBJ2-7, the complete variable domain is DTGVSQNPRHKITKRGQNVTFRCDPISEHNRLYWYRQTLGQGPEFLTYFQNEAQLEKSRLLSDRFSAERPKGSFSTLEIQRTEQGDSAMYLCASSTQGATYEQYFGPGTRLTVT.

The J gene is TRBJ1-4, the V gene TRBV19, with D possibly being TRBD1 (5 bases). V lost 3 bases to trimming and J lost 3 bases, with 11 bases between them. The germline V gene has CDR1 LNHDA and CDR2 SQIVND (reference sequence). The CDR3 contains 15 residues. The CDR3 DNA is TGTGCCAGTAGTATCGGGGGGAAGTCTAATGAAAAACTGTTTTTT. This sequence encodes CASSIGGKSNEKLFF.

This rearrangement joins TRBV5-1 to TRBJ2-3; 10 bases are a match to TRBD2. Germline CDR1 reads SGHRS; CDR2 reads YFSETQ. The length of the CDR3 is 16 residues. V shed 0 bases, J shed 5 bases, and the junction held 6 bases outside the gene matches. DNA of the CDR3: TGCGCCAGCAGCTTGGAAATAGCGGGGGGCCAAGATACGCAGTATTTT. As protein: CASSLEIAGGQDTQYF.

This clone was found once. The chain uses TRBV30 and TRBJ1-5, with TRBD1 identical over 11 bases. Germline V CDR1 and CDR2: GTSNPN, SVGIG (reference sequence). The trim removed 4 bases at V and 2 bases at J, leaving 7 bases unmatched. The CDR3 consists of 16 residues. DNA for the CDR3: TGTGCCTGGAAAGGCCCGGGACAGGGGGGCAATCAGCCCCAGCATTTT. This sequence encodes CAWKGPGQGGNQPQHF.

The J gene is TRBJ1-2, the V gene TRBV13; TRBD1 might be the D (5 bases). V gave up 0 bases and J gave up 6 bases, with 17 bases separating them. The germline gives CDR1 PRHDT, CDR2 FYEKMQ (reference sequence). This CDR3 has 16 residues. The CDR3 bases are TGTGCCAGCAGCTTAGGGATAGTGGGGGGGTATGATGGCTACACCTTC. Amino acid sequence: CASSLGIVGGYDGYTF.

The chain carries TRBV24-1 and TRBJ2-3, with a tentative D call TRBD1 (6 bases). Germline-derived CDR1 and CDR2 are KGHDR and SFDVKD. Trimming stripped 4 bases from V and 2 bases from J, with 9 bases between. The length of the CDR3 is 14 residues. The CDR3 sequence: CATSDHRVTDTQYF. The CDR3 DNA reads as TGTGCCACCAGTGACCACAGGGTCACAGATACGCAGTATTTT.

The CDR3 DNA sequence: TGTGCCAGTATGACACAGGGTGGGGAAACTGAAGCTTTCTTT. This encodes CASMTQGGETEAFF. The chain has TRBV19 and TRBJ1-1; D is possibly TRBD1 (6 bases). This CDR3 is 14 amino acids long. Trimming cost V 7 bases and J 5 bases, with 17 bases left between them. Germline assignment: CDR1 LNHDA and CDR2 SQIVND (reference sequence).

The CDR3 reads CASTGGGGSFF. The CDR3 DNA sequence: TGTGCCAGCACAGGTGGGGGGGGATCTTTCTTC. This chain joins TRBV6-5 and TRBJ2-1; 7 bases line up with TRBD2. Germline-derived CDR1 and CDR2 are MNHEY and SVGAGI. The CDR3 is 11 amino acids. V lost 7 bases and J lost 16; bases outside the gene matches: 10.

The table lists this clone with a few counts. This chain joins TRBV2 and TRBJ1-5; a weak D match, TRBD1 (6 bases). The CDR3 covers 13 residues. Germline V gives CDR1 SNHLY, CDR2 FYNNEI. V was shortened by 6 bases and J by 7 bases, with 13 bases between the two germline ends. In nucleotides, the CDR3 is TGTGCCAGCAGCCAGGGGCGGAGGCAGCCCCAGCATTTT. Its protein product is CASSQGRRQPQHF.

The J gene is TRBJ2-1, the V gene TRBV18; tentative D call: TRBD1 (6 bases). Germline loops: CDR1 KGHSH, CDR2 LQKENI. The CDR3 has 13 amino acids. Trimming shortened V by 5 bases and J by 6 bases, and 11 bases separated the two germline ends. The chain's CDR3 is CASSSGQFNEQFF. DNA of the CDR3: TGTGCCAGCTCATCGGGACAATTCAATGAGCAGTTCTTC.

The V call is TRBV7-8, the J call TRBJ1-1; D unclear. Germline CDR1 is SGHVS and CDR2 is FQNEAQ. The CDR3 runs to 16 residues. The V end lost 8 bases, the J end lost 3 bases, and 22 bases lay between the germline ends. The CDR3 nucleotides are TGTGCCAGCTTCCGGGTGGGTGAGGCGGGGTACACTGAAGCTTTCTTT. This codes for CASFRVGEAGYTEAFF.

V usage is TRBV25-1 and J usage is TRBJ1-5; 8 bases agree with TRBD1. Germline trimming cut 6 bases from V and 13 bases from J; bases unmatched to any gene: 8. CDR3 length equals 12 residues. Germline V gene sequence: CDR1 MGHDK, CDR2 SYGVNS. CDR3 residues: CASRDTGGAQHF. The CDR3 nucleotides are TGTGCCAGCAGAGACACAGGGGGAGCGCAGCATTTT.

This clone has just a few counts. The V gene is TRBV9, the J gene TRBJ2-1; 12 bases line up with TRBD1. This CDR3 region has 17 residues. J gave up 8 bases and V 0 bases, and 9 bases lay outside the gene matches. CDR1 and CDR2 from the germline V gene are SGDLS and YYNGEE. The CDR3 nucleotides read TGTGCCAGCAGCGTAGGGCTTTCGGGACAGGGGGCTTATGAGCAGTTCTTC. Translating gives CASSVGLSGQGAYEQFF. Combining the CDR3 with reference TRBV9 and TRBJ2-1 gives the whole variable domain DSGVTQTPKHLITATGQRVTLRCSPRSGDLSVYWYQQSLDQGLQFLIQYYNGEERAKGNILERFSAQQFPDLHSELNLSSLELGDSALYFCASSVGLSGQGAYEQFFGPGTRLTVL.

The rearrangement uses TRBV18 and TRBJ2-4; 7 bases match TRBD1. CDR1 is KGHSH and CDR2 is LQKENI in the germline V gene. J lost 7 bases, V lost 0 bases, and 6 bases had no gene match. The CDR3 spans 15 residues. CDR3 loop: CASSPPVGGENIQYF. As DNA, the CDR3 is TGTGCCAGCTCACCACCGGTAGGGGGCGAGAACATTCAGTACTTC.

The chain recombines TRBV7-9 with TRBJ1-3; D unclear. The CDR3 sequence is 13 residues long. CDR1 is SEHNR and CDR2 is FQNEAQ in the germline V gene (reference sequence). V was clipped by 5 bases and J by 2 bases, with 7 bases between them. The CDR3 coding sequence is TGTGCCAGCAGCCCTATCACTGGAAACACCATATATTTT. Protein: CASSPITGNTIYF.

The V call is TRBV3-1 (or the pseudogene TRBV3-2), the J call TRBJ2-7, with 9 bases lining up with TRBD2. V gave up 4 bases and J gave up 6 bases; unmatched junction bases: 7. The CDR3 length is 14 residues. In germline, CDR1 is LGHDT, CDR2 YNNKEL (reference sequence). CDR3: CASSRAGGLSEQYF. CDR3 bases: TGTGCCAGCAGCCGGGCGGGGGGGCTCTCCGAGCAGTACTTC.

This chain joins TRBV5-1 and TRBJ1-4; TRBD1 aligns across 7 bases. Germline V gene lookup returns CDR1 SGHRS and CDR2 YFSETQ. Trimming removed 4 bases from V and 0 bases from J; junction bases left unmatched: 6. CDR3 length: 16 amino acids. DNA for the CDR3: TGCGCCAGCAGCCAGGGACAGCTCGCAACTAATGAAAAACTGTTTTTT. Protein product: CASSQGQLATNEKLFF.

This chain's CDR3 is CASSYSRDLNTEAFF. The CDR3 DNA sequence: TGTGCCAGCAGTTACTCGAGGGACTTGAACACTGAAGCTTTCTTT. The V gene is TRBV6-5, the J gene TRBJ1-1; possible D gene TRBD1, 5 bases. CDR1 MNHEY and CDR2 SVGAGI come from the germline V gene. The V end was cut by 0 bases, the J end by 0 bases, with 8 bases between. The CDR3 consists of 15 residues.

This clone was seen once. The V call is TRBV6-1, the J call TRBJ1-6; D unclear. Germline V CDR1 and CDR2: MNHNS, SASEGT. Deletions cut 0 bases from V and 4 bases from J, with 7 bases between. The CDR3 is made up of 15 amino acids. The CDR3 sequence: CASSEAYGYNSPLHF. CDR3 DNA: TGTGCCAGCAGTGAAGCGTACGGGTATAATTCACCCCTCCACTTT.

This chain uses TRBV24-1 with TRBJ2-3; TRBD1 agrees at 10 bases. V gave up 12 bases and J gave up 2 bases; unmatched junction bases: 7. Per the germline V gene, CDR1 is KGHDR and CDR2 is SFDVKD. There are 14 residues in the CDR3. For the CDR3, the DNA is TGTGCCTCCGGGACAGGGGCCTCCACAGATACGCAGTATTTT. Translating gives CASGTGASTDTQYF.

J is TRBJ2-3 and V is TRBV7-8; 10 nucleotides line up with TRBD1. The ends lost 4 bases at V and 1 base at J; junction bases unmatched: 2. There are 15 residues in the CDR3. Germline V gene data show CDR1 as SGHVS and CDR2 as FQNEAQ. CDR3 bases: TGTGCCAGCAGCTCCGGGACAGGGGGCACAGATACGCAGTATTTT. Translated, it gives CASSSGTGGTDTQYF.